This TCR beta chain was found in a study of T cell changes during pregnancy in multiple sclerosis. J was trimmed by 5 bases and V by 5 bases; bases with no gene match: 4. Germline V gene data show CDR1 as MNHEY and CDR2 as SVGAGI. This CDR3 region has 14 residues. Some clones are missing from TCRdb's copy, which holds only in-frame ones; the method was immunoSEQ multiplex PCR. The repertoire holds tens of thousands of clones, around nine tenths seen once, with approximately 0.43% in the top ten. This chain joins TRBV6-5 and TRBJ2-7, with TRBD1 matching over 12 bases. This receptor was taken from a female donor with multiple sclerosis, enrolled in a pregnancy study. Here the sequenced sample was CD4+ T cells from peripheral blood mononuclear cells, taken in the second trimester of pregnancy. CDR3 nucleotide sequence: TGTGCCAGCAGTCCGGGACAGGGGGCTCACGAGCAGTACTTC. Translated: CASSPGQGAHEQYF.